Sequencing of this T cell receptor (beta chain) was carried out in a study of blood T cell repertoires in COVID-19 (dated by TCRdb to 2018 to 2021). Study-wide context: The collaborator samples originated in the United States, Italy and Spain and spanned the acute and convalescent phases of COVID-19. Samples were obtained from the ongoing ImmuneRACE study (first 160 participants) and from approximately 1,200 subjects provided by 6 global collaborators. Sample metadata almost always included a de-identified subject ID, COVID-19 status, age in years and sex. The dataset comprised deeply sampled blood TCRbeta repertoires from subjects exposed to, actively infected with, or recovered from COVID-19. The prospective study material was composed of cDNA or gDNA derived from T cells, B-cell-depleted T cells, or PBMCs. A freely available public database, intended as a resource for researchers studying the immune response to SARS-CoV-2, is where the repertoires were released. Where available, HLA class I and class II types were obtained from metadata supplied by the sample provider rather than from assay-based typing.

In the case of this clone: The antigen this receptor binds is unknown. The input lacks base qualities; no much larger clone sits a single base away.

At the junction V is shortened by 0 bases and J by 14 bases, with 16 bases in between. Taken from cysteine to phenylalanine, the CDR3 has 14 residues. Left in the record is the CDR3 DNA by itself, 42 bases read in frame from the first base. The germline V gene (reference sequence) supplies CDR1 SEHNR and CDR2 FQNEAQ. Collaborating institutions collected whole blood in K2EDTA tubes following their own protocols. For TCRbeta analysis, collaborator samples were shipped as frozen whole blood, as isolated PBMCs, or as DNA extracted from either sample type. The investigation overall reported the following: Clinical and demographic metadata were provided uncurated, with the amount varying by source and participant.

The immunoSEQ Assay, a bias-controlled multiplex PCR, was used to amplify TCRbeta CDR3 regions from genomic DNA. The source study handled its data this way. Within the assay, amplification of reference gene primers was used to estimate how many nucleated cells each sample contained. Sequence reads were collapsed and filtered to measure the absolute abundance of every unique TCRbeta CDR3 rearrangement. For each sample, productive Simpson clonality was calculated as the square root of Simpson's diversity index over productive rearrangements. Entries here come from immuneACCESS through TCRdb and include only in-frame sequences with V and J called. Some clones fail to appear in such tables; in the studies checked, an unresolved V gene covers under half of the shortfall, and the cause of the remainder is unknown. The DNA was the basis for D and trimming; V, J and clone size are from that table. The sample table records about 150,000 clones; around 78% of these occur just once. The ten largest clones take up around 1.7% of the sample.

This sequence was found in a man older than 75 with acute or convalescent COVID-19. Sequencing was carried out using peripheral blood. The sequence joins TRBV7-9 to TRBJ2-2; TRBD1 is possibly the D segment (6 matching bases). The CDR3 protein sequence reads: CASSLAPYVGGLFF. The bases are TGTGCCAGCAGCTTAGCCCCTTATGTAGGGGGTCTGTTTTTT.